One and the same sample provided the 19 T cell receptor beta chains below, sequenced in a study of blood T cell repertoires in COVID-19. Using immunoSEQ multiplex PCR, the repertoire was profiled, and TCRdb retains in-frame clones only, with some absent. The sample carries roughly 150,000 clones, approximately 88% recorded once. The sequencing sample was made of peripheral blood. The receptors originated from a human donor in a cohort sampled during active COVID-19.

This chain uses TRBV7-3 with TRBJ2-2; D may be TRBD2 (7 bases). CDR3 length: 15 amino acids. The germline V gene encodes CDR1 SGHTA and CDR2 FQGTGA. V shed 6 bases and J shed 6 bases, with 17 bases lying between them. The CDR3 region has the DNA TGTGCCAGCAGTCCAGTCGGGGGGCCCCCCGGGGAGCTGTTTTTT. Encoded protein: CASSPVGGPPGELFF.

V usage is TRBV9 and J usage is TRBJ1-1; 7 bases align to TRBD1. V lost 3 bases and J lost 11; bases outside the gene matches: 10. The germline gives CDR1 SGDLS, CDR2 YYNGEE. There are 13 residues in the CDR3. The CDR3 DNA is TGTGCCAGCAGCGATGTCCCGGGACAGATCGCTTTCTTT. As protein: CASSDVPGQIAFF.

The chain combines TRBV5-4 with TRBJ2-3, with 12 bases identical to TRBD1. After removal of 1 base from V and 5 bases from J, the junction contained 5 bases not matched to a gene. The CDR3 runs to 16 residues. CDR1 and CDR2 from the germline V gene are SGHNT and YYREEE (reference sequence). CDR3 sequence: CASSLSGQGARDTQYF. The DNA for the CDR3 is TGTGCCAGCAGCTTGTCGGGACAGGGGGCGCGAGATACGCAGTATTTT.

CDR3 sequence: CATSRARTGVLYNEQFF. CDR3 in DNA: TGTGCCACCAGCAGAGCCAGGACAGGTGTTCTCTACAATGAGCAGTTCTTC. The chain combines TRBV15 with TRBJ2-1, with 7 bases matching TRBD1. Losses at the gene ends were 1 base for V and 3 bases for J; bases not matched to a gene: 9. CDR3 length: 17 residues. Looked up from germline, CDR1 is LNHNV and CDR2 is YYDKDF (reference sequence).

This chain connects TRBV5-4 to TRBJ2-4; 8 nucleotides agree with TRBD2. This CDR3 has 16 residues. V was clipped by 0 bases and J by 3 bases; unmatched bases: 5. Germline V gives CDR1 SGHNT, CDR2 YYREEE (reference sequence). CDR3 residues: CASSLGTSLVKNIQYF. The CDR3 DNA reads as TGTGCCAGCAGCTTGGGGACTAGCTTAGTCAAAAACATTCAGTACTTC.

The DNA for the CDR3 is TGTGCCAGCAGCTCCACAGGGTCGGTCTATGGCTACACCTTC. This encodes CASSSTGSVYGYTF. This chain links TRBV5-5 with TRBJ1-2, with D maybe TRBD1 (6 bases). The CDR3 has 14 amino acids. From germline, CDR1 is SGHKS and CDR2 YYEKEE (reference sequence). V gave up 3 bases and J gave up 4 bases, with 13 bases separating them. The whole variable domain, remainder taken from reference TRBV5-5 and TRBJ1-2, is DAGVTQSPTHLIKTRGQQVTLRCSPISGHKSVSWYQQVLGQGPQFIFQYYEKEERGRGNFPDRFSARQFPNYSSELNVNALLLGDSALYLCASSSTGSVYGYTFGSGTRLTVV.

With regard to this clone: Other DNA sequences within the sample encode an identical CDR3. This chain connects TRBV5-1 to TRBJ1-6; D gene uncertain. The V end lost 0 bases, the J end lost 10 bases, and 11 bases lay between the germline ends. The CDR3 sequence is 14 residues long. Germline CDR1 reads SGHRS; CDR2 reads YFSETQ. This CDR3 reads CASSLVAEGSPLHF. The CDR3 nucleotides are TGCGCCAGCAGCTTGGTAGCCGAGGGCTCACCCCTCCACTTT.

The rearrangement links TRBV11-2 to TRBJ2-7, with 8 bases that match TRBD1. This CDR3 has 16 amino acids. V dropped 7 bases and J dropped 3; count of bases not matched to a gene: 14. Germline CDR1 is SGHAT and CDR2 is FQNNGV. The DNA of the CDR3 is TGTGCCAGCACAACTCCTCGGACAGGGCCAATCTACGAGCAGTACTTC. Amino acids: CASTTPRTGPIYEQYF.

CDR3 sequence: CASSQWGASGGSEQFF. In DNA form, the CDR3 reads TGTGCCAGCAGCCAATGGGGGGCTAGCGGGGGCAGTGAGCAGTTCTTC. The rearrangement uses TRBV3-1 (or the pseudogene TRBV3-2) and TRBJ2-1, with TRBD2 matching 10 bases. The germline V gene has CDR1 LGHDT and CDR2 YNNKEL (reference sequence). The V segment lost 2 bases and the J segment 9 bases; nucleotides outside the gene matches: 10. CDR3 length: 16 amino acids.

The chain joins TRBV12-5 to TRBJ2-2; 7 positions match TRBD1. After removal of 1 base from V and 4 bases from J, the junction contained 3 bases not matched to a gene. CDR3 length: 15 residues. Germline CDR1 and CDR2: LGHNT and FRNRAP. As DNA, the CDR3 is TGTGCTAGTGGTTTGGCGACAGGGCCCACCGGGGAGCTGTTTTTT. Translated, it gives CASGLATGPTGELFF.

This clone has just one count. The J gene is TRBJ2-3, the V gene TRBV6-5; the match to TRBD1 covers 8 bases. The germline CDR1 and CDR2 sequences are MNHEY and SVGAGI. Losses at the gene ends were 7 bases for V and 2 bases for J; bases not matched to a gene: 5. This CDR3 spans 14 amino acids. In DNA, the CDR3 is TGTGCCAGCACAGGGGGCTCCCCCACAGATACGCAGTATTTT. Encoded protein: CASTGGSPTDTQYF.

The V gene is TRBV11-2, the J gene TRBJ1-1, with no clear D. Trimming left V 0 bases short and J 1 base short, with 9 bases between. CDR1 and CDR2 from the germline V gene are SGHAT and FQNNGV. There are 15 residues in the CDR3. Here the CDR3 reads CASSLDPSPNTEAFF. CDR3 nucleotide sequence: TGTGCCAGCAGCTTAGATCCCTCCCCGAACACTGAAGCTTTCTTT.

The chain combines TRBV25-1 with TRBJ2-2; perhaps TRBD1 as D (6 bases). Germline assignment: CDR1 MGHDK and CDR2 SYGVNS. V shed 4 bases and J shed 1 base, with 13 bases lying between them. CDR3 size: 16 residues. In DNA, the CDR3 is TGTGCCAGCAGTGTATCAGGGGAAGGGAACACCGGGGAGCTGTTTTTT. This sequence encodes CASSVSGEGNTGELFF.

The CDR3 DNA sequence: TGTGCCAGCAGCCCTTGGGGGACAGGGAGCACAGATACGCAGTATTTT. Protein sequence: CASSPWGTGSTDTQYF. This chain links TRBV11-3 with TRBJ2-3, with 9 bases identical to TRBD1. Germline CDR1 reads SGHNT; CDR2 reads YENEEA. The CDR3 extends over 16 amino acids. V gave up 5 bases and J gave up 0 bases; unmatched junction bases: 6. The variable domain in full, with the rest retrieved from reference TRBV11-3 and TRBJ2-3, is EAGVVQSPRYKIIEKKQPVAFWCNPISGHNTLYWYLQNLGQGPELLIRYENEEAVDDSQLPKDRFSAERLKGVDSTLKIQPAELGDSAVYLCASSPWGTGSTDTQYFGPGTRLTVL.

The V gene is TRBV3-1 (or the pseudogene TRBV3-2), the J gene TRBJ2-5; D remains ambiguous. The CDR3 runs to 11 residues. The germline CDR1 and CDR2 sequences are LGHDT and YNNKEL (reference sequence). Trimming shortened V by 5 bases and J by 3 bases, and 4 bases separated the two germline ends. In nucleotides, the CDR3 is TGTGCCAGCAGCTTCAAAGAGACCCAGTACTTC. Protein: CASSFKETQYF.

This chain's CDR3 is CASSLGPQGAREAFF. As DNA, the CDR3 is TGTGCCAGCAGCTTAGGACCCCAGGGGGCGCGGGAAGCTTTCTTT. The chain has TRBV7-6 and TRBJ1-1; 8 bases agree with TRBD1. Germline V CDR1 and CDR2: SGHVS, FNYEAQ. This CDR3 has 15 amino acids. V lost 1 base to trimming and J lost 8 bases; unmatched junction nucleotides: 9.

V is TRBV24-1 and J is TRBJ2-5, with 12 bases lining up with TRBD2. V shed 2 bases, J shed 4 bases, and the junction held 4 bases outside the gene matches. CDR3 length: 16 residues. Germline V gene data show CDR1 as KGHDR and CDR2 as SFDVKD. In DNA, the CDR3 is TGTGCCACCAGTGATTATACTAGCGGGGGGACAGAGACCCAGTACTTC. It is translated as CATSDYTSGGTETQYF.

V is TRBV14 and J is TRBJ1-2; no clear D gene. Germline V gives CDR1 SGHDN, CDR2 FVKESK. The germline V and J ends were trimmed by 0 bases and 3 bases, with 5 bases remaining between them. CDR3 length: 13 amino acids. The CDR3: CASSQDSYYGYTF. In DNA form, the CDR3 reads TGTGCCAGCAGCCAAGATTCGTACTATGGCTACACCTTC.

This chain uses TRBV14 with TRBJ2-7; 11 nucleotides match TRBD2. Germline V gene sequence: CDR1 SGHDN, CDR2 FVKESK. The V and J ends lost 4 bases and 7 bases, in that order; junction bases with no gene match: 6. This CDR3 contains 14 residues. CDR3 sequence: CASSRSGGAREQYF. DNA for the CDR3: TGTGCCAGCAGCCGTAGCGGGGGGGCAAGGGAGCAGTACTTC.